Listed below are T cell receptor beta chains from one sample, sequenced in a study of T cells in Graves' hyperthyroidism and ophthalmopathy. TCRdb analysed the multiplex PCR reads with MiXCR anew, one entry per CDR3 protein. The table lists approximately 380,000 distinct CDR3 sequences, about a fifth of them singletons. The specimen was blood. The receptors derive from a woman younger than 30 with Graves' hyperthyroidism. Both conserved end residues are part of each CDR3. A D gene is named only where the DNA matches it firmly. Only some rows state a clone size, as once, few, many or a class for expanded clones.

V	D	size	J	DNA	CDR3
TRBV20-1	TRBD1	many	TRBJ2-7	TGCAGTGCTGGGACAGGGGGAGGGTACGAGCAGTACTTC	CSAGTGGGYEQYF
TRBV11-2	-	many	TRBJ2-2	TGTGCCAGCAGCCCGAGATCTGGACAGAAAAACACCGGGGAGCTGTTTTTT	CASSPRSGQKNTGELFF
TRBV2	-	many	TRBJ1-3	TGTGCCAGCTTACAAGAGTCTGGAAACACCATATATTTT	CASLQESGNTIYF
TRBV30	-	many	TRBJ1-5	TGTGCCTGGAGCCGGGGTGGGGGCAATCAGCCCCAGCATTTT	CAWSRGGGNQPQHF
TRBV29-1	-	many	TRBJ1-1	TGCAGCTATACTCGGGGGCTGGGGAACGCTGAAGCTTTCTTT	CSYTRGLGNAEAFF
TRBV7-8	-	many	TRBJ2-3	TGTGCCAGCAGCCCCCTTGGGGCAGGCGGGGTATATACGCAGTATTTT	CASSPLGAGGVYTQYF
TRBV20-1	-	many	TRBJ1-1	TGCAGTGCTAGAGTCATGGGGGATTTGAACACTGAAGCTTTCTTT	CSARVMGDLNTEAFF
TRBV6-1	-	many	TRBJ1-1	TGTGCCAGCGGAATAGGTGGGAACACTGAAGCTTTCTTT	CASGIGGNTEAFF
TRBV18	TRBD1	many	TRBJ1-1	TGTGCCAGCTCACTGACGACAGGGTTAGACACTGAAGCTTTCTTT	CASSLTTGLDTEAFF
TRBV14	-	-	TRBJ2-5	TGTGCCAGCAGCCGGGCCGCTGGGGAGACCCAGTACTTC	CASSRAAGETQYF
TRBV10-3	-	many	TRBJ1-5	TGTGCCACCGACCAGGGGAAGGGGAGTAGCAATCAGCCCCAGCATTTT	CATDQGKGSSNQPQHF
TRBV6-1	-	-	TRBJ2-5	TGTGCCAGCAGCCCAGAAGCGGGCCATCGGGGGACCCAGTACTTC	CASSPEAGHRGTQYF
TRBV10-3	-	-	TRBJ2-5	TGTGCCATCAGTGAGCCGATGGGGGCGGGAAGGCAAGAGACCCAGTACTTC	CAISEPMGAGRQETQYF
TRBV20-1	-	-	TRBJ2-5	TGCAGTGCTAGGAGAGAGACTAGTAAAGAGACCCAGTACTTC	CSARRETSKETQYF
TRBV11-2	TRBD1	few	TRBJ2-2	TGTGCCAGCAGCCGAGACAGGGGCCAAACCGGGGAGCTGTTTTTT	CASSRDRGQTGELFF
TRBV20-1	-	many	TRBJ1-1	TGCAGTGCTCCTGAAACTGAAGCTTTCTTT	CSAPETEAFF
TRBV7-2	TRBD2	-	TRBJ2-5	TGTGCCAGCAGCTCTAGTCCGCTAGCGGGGGTGGAGACCCAGTACTTC	CASSSSPLAGVETQYF
TRBV9	TRBD2	many	TRBJ2-5	TGTGCCAGCGCCACTGGCGGGGGGTACCAAGAGACCCAGTACTTC	CASATGGGYQETQYF
TRBV10-3	-	many	TRBJ1-1	TGTGCCATCAGGAACCAGGGGTACACTGAAGCTTTCTTT	CAIRNQGYTEAFF
TRBV28	-	many	TRBJ2-7	TGTGCCAGCAGTTTTTTAGACTACGAGCAATACTTC	CASSFLDYEQYF
TRBV19	TRBD1	few	TRBJ2-7	TGTGCCAGTAGTACACCGGGACAGGCCAACTACGAGCAGTACTTC	CASSTPGQANYEQYF
TRBV24-1	-	-	TRBJ1-5	TGTGCCACCAGTGACCCAAGACAGGTGGTCGACCCCAATCAGCCCCAGCATTTT	CATSDPRQVVDPNQPQHF
TRBV6-1	TRBD2	-	TRBJ2-7	TGTGCCAGCACTGGGACTAGCGGGATGTACGAGCAGTACTTC	CASTGTSGMYEQYF
TRBV12-3/TRBV12-4	-	many	TRBJ1-2	TGTGCCAGCAGTTTAGAGCAGACGAACTATGGCTACACCTTC	CASSLEQTNYGYTF
TRBV5-1	TRBD1	many	TRBJ2-7	TGCGCCAGCAGCTGGGACAGGGACGAGCAGTACTTC	CASSWDRDEQYF
TRBV11-2	-	few	TRBJ2-2	TGTGCCAGCAGCCGCGGGACGACCTCGGCCCCCGGGGAGCTGTTTTTT	CASSRGTTSAPGELFF
TRBV30	TRBD1	many	TRBJ1-3	TGTGCCTGGAGTGTTACCGGGACAGGGTTCGGAAACACCATATATTTT	CAWSVTGTGFGNTIYF
TRBV12-3/TRBV12-4	-	many	TRBJ2-5	TGTGCCAGCAGTTGGTCGAGGGGGACCCAGTACTTC	CASSWSRGTQYF
TRBV19	TRBD1	many	TRBJ2-4	TGTGCCAGTAGTTTACTAGATGCTGACAGGGGGGACATTCAGTACTTC	CASSLLDADRGDIQYF
TRBV28	TRBD1	-	TRBJ1-1	TGTGCCAGCAGTAGTCCCAATGACAGGGGGCAGGTTGAAGCTTTCTTT	CASSSPNDRGQVEAFF
TRBV7-8	TRBD1	many	TRBJ2-7	TGTGCCAGCAGCTTAGTGAACAGGGGCTACGAGCAGTACTTC	CASSLVNRGYEQYF
TRBV4-1	-	-	TRBJ1-2	TGCGCCAGCAGCCCCCCTACAGGGCTCTACACCTTC	CASSPPTGLYTF
TRBV12-3/TRBV12-4	TRBD1	many	TRBJ2-5	TGTGCCAGCAGTTGGGGGGACAGGGTGGGGGAAGAGACCCAGTACTTC	CASSWGDRVGEETQYF
TRBV5-1	-	few	TRBJ1-1	TGCGCCAGCAGCTTCGCCGGGACCCACACTGAAGCTTTCTTT	CASSFAGTHTEAFF
TRBV6-1	-	few	TRBJ2-7	TGCGCCAGCAGCCGGGAAGGAATATACGAGCAGTACTTC	CASSREGIYEQYF
TRBV11-1	TRBD1	many	TRBJ1-2	TGTGCCAGCAGCACGATTCCGGGACAGGGACAGGATGGCTACACCTTC	CASSTIPGQGQDGYTF
TRBV28	-	-	TRBJ1-2	TGTGCCAGCAGGCCTTGGGGTTCTTATGGCTACACCTTC	CASRPWGSYGYTF
TRBV5-1	TRBD1	-	TRBJ1-4	TGCGCCAGCAGCCTCATGACAGGGGATAATGAAAAACTGTTTTTT	CASSLMTGDNEKLFF
TRBV6-1	-	-	TRBJ1-1	TGTGCCAGCAGTACCGTAAGACACACTGAAGCTTTCTTT	CASSTVRHTEAFF
TRBV12-3/TRBV12-4	-	many	TRBJ2-2	TGTGCCAGCAGTTTCTCCGGGATCACCGGGGAGCTGTTTTTT	CASSFSGITGELFF
TRBV27	TRBD1	many	TRBJ1-1	TGTGCCAGCAGGACAGGGCGCACTGAAGCTTTCTTT	CASRTGRTEAFF
TRBV6-2/TRBV6-3	TRBD1	many	TRBJ1-5	TGTGCCAGCGGACAGGACAATCAGCCCCAGCATTTT	CASGQDNQPQHF
TRBV7-3	TRBD1	many	TRBJ1-1	TGTGCCAGCGGCTTAAAGTCACAGGGGGACACTGAAGCTTTCTTT	CASGLKSQGDTEAFF
TRBV6-4	TRBD1	many	TRBJ2-2	TGTGCCAGCAGTGCGGCAGGGGGCACCGGGGAGCTGTTTTTT	CASSAAGGTGELFF
TRBV6-1	-	many	TRBJ1-2	TGTGCCAGCAGACAACCAGGACGCGGCTACACCTTC	CASRQPGRGYTF
TRBV6-1	-	-	TRBJ2-7	TGTGCCAGCAGTGCCGACAGAGTCTACGAGCAGTACTTC	CASSADRVYEQYF
TRBV12-3/TRBV12-4	-	-	TRBJ1-2	TGTGCCAGCTGGGGCGTTTCAGACTATGGCTACACCTTC	CASWGVSDYGYTF
TRBV5-6	TRBD1	many	TRBJ1-2	TGTGCCAGCAGCTGGGACAGGGGGCTAATTGGCTACACCTTC	CASSWDRGLIGYTF
TRBV24-1	-	few	TRBJ2-5	TGTGCCACCAGTGATGTAAGCACCCCCCAAGAGACCCAGTACTTC	CATSDVSTPQETQYF
TRBV9	-	many	TRBJ1-2	TGTGCCAGCAGCCCTTTGGGGGACGGCTATGGCTACACCTTC	CASSPLGDGYGYTF